This T cell receptor (beta chain) was captured by sequencing in a study of cytomegalovirus exposure and HLA in healthy donors. This PCR relied on a set of 60 Vbeta primers and 13 Jbeta primers. The data were produced by immunoSEQ multiplex PCR, yet TCRdb's version contains in-frame clones alone and is incomplete. This table has about 160,000 clones, 79% appearing once. Worth noting for this clone: The antigen is not known.

Study outcomes and limitations: In a later analysis, TCR beta V- and J-gene trimming showed a link to a missense DCLRE1C variant. TRBV6-2, TRBV6-3 and other indistinguishable V segments were excluded.

CDR1 MGHRA and CDR2 YSYEKL come from the germline V gene. V gave up 5 bases and J gave up 6 bases; unmatched junction bases: 9. There are 14 residues in the CDR3. This chain links TRBV4-1 with TRBJ2-7; TRBD1 matches 8 bases. Sequenced input: PBMCs. This sequence originates from a man in his forties in good health and CMV-seronegative. The CDR3 region is CASSDTGTGSEQYF. CDR3 in DNA: TGCGCCAGCAGCGACACCGGGACAGGATCCGAGCAGTACTTC.